The 27 T cell receptor beta chains presented below share a single source sample, sequenced in a study of low-dose radiotherapy and immunotherapy resistance in tumors. TRAV- and TRBV-specific primers were used for first-strand cDNA, which covered alpha and beta chains. For amplifying TCRs, the PCR ran for around 20 cycles with Phusion, which was used together with a constant-region primer and the adapter on the V primers. MiXCR, run by TCRdb on the reads, gives a single entry per CDR3 protein. This sample has more than 90,000 distinct CDR3 sequences, with less than 25% found just once. Time point in this sample: after trial treatment. As to treatment: LDRT plus nivolumab, ipilimumab, low-dose cyclophosphamide and aspirin (RACIN trial). This sample comprised PBMCs, obtained after low-dose radiotherapy plus immunotherapy. These receptors were obtained from a male donor with prostate cancer.

This clonotype was seen repeatedly, ten times or more. The rearrangement uses TRBV6-8 and TRBJ2-2, with D uncertain. Trimming removed 8 bases at V and 0 bases at J, with 4 bases between. CDR3 size: 12 residues. Per germline, CDR1 MNHGY and CDR2 SAAAGT. In nucleotides, the CDR3 is TGTGCCAGCGTGACGAACACCGGGGAGCTGTTTTTT. It specifies CASVTNTGELFF.

This clonotype was observed many times. The chain carries TRBV10-2 and TRBJ2-7, with a possible D match to TRBD2 (5 bases). CDR1 WSHSY and CDR2 SAAADI come from the germline V gene. Trimming cost V 3 bases and J 5 bases, with 14 bases left between them. The CDR3 length is 14 residues. The CDR3 sequence is CASSDQRSGHEQYF. CDR3 nucleotide sequence: TGCGCCAGCAGTGACCAGCGGTCCGGCCACGAGCAGTACTTC.

This clonotype was detected many times. The chain is built from TRBV20-1 and TRBJ2-7; unclear D gene. Trimming removed 0 bases at V and 2 bases at J, with 11 bases between. The CDR3 is 14 amino acids. CDR1 and CDR2 (germline): DFQATT, SNEGSKA (reference sequence). DNA of the CDR3: TGCAGTGCTAGAGATTACGGGCGGCCCTACGAGCAGTACTTC. This codes for CSARDYGRPYEQYF.

This clonotype was recorded many times. The rearrangement joins TRBV7-9 to TRBJ2-5; D remains unclear. In germline, CDR1 is SEHNR, CDR2 FQNEAQ (reference sequence). The germline V and J ends were trimmed by 2 bases and 1 base, with 5 bases remaining between them. The CDR3 is made up of 13 amino acids. The DNA of the CDR3 is TGTGCCAGCAGCTTAAGTCTCCAAGAGACCCAGTACTTC. Translating it yields CASSLSLQETQYF.

This clonotype was detected ten times or more. The J gene is TRBJ2-3, the V gene TRBV19; D is uncertain. CDR3 length: 14 amino acids. Trimming left V 1 base short and J 2 bases short, with 7 bases between. CDR1 LNHDA and CDR2 SQIVND come from the germline V gene (reference sequence). CDR3 coding DNA: TGTGCCAGTAGTATAGCTATTTCCACAGATACGCAGTATTTT. Amino acid sequence: CASSIAISTDTQYF.

This chain joins TRBV12-3 or TRBV12-4 and TRBJ2-7, with D tentatively TRBD2 (5 bases). CDR3 size: 12 residues. Deletions cut 6 bases from V and 3 bases from J, with 9 bases between. The CDR3 reads CASRGSIYEQYF. For the CDR3, the DNA is TGTGCCAGCAGAGGGAGCATCTACGAGCAGTACTTC.

The gene calls are TRBV6-2 or TRBV6-3 and TRBJ2-7; tentative D call: TRBD1 (6 bases). Trimming stripped 5 bases from V and 6 bases from J, with 17 bases between. The CDR3 contains 14 residues. Germline assignment: CDR1 MNHEY and CDR2 SVGEGT. The CDR3 loop reads CASSELGADGEQYF. The CDR3 DNA is TGTGCCAGCAGTGAATTGGGGGCGGATGGCGAGCAGTACTTC.

This clonotype was counted at least ten times. This chain connects TRBV7-3 to TRBJ1-2; TRBD1 matches at 8 bases. The ends lost 5 bases at V and 6 bases at J; junction bases unmatched: 5. This CDR3 comprises 13 residues. Germline values: CDR1 SGHTA, CDR2 FQGTGA. CDR3 in amino acids: CASSKGTGDGYTF. In DNA form, the CDR3 reads TGTGCCAGCAGCAAGGGGACAGGCGATGGCTACACCTTC.

The table lists this clonotype with many counts. The rearrangement joins TRBV6-8 to TRBJ1-1, with D possibly matching TRBD1 (5 bases). The CDR3 consists of 14 residues. CDR1 and CDR2 (germline): MNHGY, SAAAGT. The germline V and J ends were trimmed by 2 bases and 5 bases, with 12 bases remaining between them. CDR3 sequence (DNA): TGTGCCAGCAGTTACCAGGTCGGGGCTACTGAAGCTTTCTTT. It codes for CASSYQVGATEAFF.

J is TRBJ1-6 and V is TRBV6-5; D is undetermined. V was trimmed by 5 bases and J by 8 bases, leaving 22 bases between them. Per the germline V gene, CDR1 is MNHEY and CDR2 is SVGAGI. CDR3 length: 17 amino acids. CDR3: CASSIASSLYGDSPLHF. The CDR3 DNA reads TGTGCCAGCAGTATCGCTTCCTCCTTGTATGGGGATTCACCCCTCCACTTT.

This clonotype came up many times. The chain employs TRBV19 and TRBJ1-5; D possibly corresponds to TRBD1 (5 bases). Deletions cut 7 bases from V and 3 bases from J, with 13 bases between. The germline V gene has CDR1 LNHDA and CDR2 SQIVND (reference sequence). This CDR3 spans 14 amino acids. This chain's CDR3 is CASTRDGDNQPQHF. The CDR3 DNA follows: TGTGCCAGTACTCGGGACGGCGACAATCAGCCCCAGCATTTT.

In this sample, this clonotype turned up many times. The chain employs TRBV5-1 and TRBJ1-1, with TRBD1 matching over 9 bases. V trimming: 4 bases; J trimming: 3 bases; junction bases outside the gene matches: 7. This CDR3 spans 15 amino acids. Germline CDR1 and CDR2: SGHRS and YFSETQ. The chain's CDR3 is CASSTPDRGDTEAFF. For the CDR3, the DNA is TGCGCCAGCAGCACCCCAGACAGGGGGGACACTGAAGCTTTCTTT.

This clonotype occurred many times. The CDR3 spells CASAVGTADNSPLHF. In nucleotides, the CDR3 is TGTGCCAGCGCTGTTGGGACAGCAGATAATTCACCCCTCCACTTT. The chain has TRBV2 and TRBJ1-6, with TRBD1 matching over 7 bases. The CDR3 runs 15 residues. With V trimmed by 8 bases and J by 5 bases, 9 bases remained unmatched. Germline CDR1 and CDR2: SNHLY and FYNNEI.

This clonotype was detected ten times or more. The chain has TRBV3-1 and TRBJ2-7; TRBD2 agrees at 10 bases. The length of the CDR3 is 13 residues. Germline lookup yields CDR1 LGHDT and CDR2 YNNKEL (reference sequence). The V gene end was trimmed by 5 bases and the J gene end by 6 bases; junction bases not matched to a gene: 4. The CDR3 nucleotides read TGTGCCAGCAGCGGGACTAGCGTGGGCGAGCAGTACTTC. This sequence encodes CASSGTSVGEQYF.

The V gene is TRBV30, the J gene TRBJ2-3, with no clear D. Trimming left V 2 bases short and J 1 base short, with 13 bases between. Germline CDR1 reads GTSNPN; CDR2 reads SVGIG (reference sequence). The CDR3 runs 15 residues. The CDR3 DNA follows: TGTGCCTGGAGTAGGTCAGGTCGGCGCACAGATACGCAGTATTTT. Translation: CAWSRSGRRTDTQYF.

In the case of this clonotype: This probably arose from a read error, given a far larger clone one base away. This rearrangement joins TRBV5-8 to TRBJ2-3; no clear D gene. CDR3 length: 17 amino acids. Trimming shortened V by 3 bases and J by 2 bases, and 19 bases separated the two germline ends. Germline loops: CDR1 SGHTS, CDR2 YDEGEE. For the CDR3, the DNA is TGTGCCAGCAGCTCGCGCCAAGGCCCTTGGGACACAGATACGCAGTATTTT. Protein: CASSSRQGPWDTDTQYF.

At least ten counts were recorded for this clonotype. The chain employs TRBV5-1 and TRBJ2-5, with TRBD2 matching over 11 bases. The CDR3 loop spans 16 amino acids. With 4 bases clipped from V and 4 bases from J, the junction kept 9 bases outside the gene matches. Germline CDR1 is SGHRS and CDR2 is YFSETQ. This CDR3 is CASSPTTSGGRETQYF. Here the CDR3 DNA reads TGCGCCAGCAGCCCTACTACTAGCGGGGGCCGAGAGACCCAGTACTTC.

The table lists this clonotype with many counts. This chain links TRBV18 with TRBJ1-1, with D maybe TRBD1 (5 bases). This CDR3 has 15 residues. The V gene lost 1 base and the J gene lost 5 bases, with 14 bases spanning the gap. Germline V gene data show CDR1 as KGHSH and CDR2 as LQKENI. The CDR3 DNA sequence: TGTGCCAGCTCACCACGGATGGGGACGCGGACTGAAGCTTTCTTT. Its translation: CASSPRMGTRTEAFF. Drawing the rest from reference TRBV18 and TRBJ1-1, the complete variable domain is NAGVMQNPRHLVRRRGQEARLRCSPMKGHSHVYWYRQLPEEGLKFMVYLQKENIIDESGMPKERFSAEFPKEGPSILRIQQVVRGDSAAYFCASSPRMGTRTEAFFGQGTRLTVV.

The chain combines TRBV7-8 with TRBJ2-4; TRBD2 is a possible D gene (6 bases). The germline V gene encodes CDR1 SGHVS and CDR2 FQNEAQ. The germline V and J ends were trimmed by 2 bases and 0 bases, with 11 bases remaining between them. This CDR3 comprises 16 residues. CDR3 DNA sequence: TGTGCCAGCAGCTTATATGGGGGGATAGCCAAAAACATTCAGTACTTC. The encoded protein is CASSLYGGIAKNIQYF.

This clonotype came up many times. The chain links TRBV4-3 to TRBJ2-5, with 7 bases fitting TRBD2. Per germline, CDR1 LGHNA and CDR2 YSLEER. This CDR3 has 15 amino acids. Losses at the gene ends were 5 bases for V and 2 bases for J; bases not matched to a gene: 8. The CDR3 DNA is TGCGCCAGCAGCGCAGCATCCGGGGGGCAAGAGACCCAGTACTTC. It is translated as CASSAASGGQETQYF.

V gene TRBV6-5 combines with J gene TRBJ1-6; the D gene is possibly TRBD1 (5 bases). The length of the CDR3 is 14 residues. CDR1 and CDR2 from the germline V gene are MNHEY and SVGAGI. V was trimmed by 6 bases and J by 10 bases, leaving 16 bases between them. In DNA, the CDR3 is TGTGCCAGCAGCTTACTCATCGGGGGATCACCCCTCCACTTT. Its translation is CASSLLIGGSPLHF.

This clonotype occurred many times. The V and J genes are TRBV14 and TRBJ2-3; 16 nucleotides align to TRBD2. The V gene end was trimmed by 3 bases and the J gene end by 5 bases; junction bases not matched to a gene: 5. CDR3 length equals 17 residues. CDR1 is SGHDN and CDR2 is FVKESK in the germline V gene. The DNA of the CDR3 is TGTGCCAGCAGCCACGGGACTAGCGGGGGGGCCATAGATACGCAGTATTTT. This encodes CASSHGTSGGAIDTQYF.

This clonotype was seen at least ten times. The chain uses TRBV20-1 and TRBJ2-2, with no clear D. There are 11 residues in the CDR3. Germline values: CDR1 DFQATT, CDR2 SNEGSKA (reference sequence). V was cut by 3 bases and J by 6 bases, with 5 bases left in between. CDR3 coding DNA: TGCAGTGCTAGCCTTTCCGGGGAGCTGTTTTTT. This gives the protein CSASLSGELFF.

This rearrangement joins TRBV6-8 to TRBJ1-2; D is possibly TRBD1 (5 bases). CDR3 length equals 13 residues. The germline V gene has CDR1 MNHGY and CDR2 SAAAGT. Trimming removed 5 bases from V and 2 bases from J, with 9 bases in between. The CDR3 coding sequence is TGTGCCAGCAGTCCAGGGTCCAACTATGGCTACACCTTC. Protein: CASSPGSNYGYTF.

This clonotype was found many times. V gene TRBV18 combines with J gene TRBJ1-2; D perhaps matches TRBD1 (5 bases). Trimming cost V 0 bases and J 5 bases, with 13 bases left between them. Germline V gene sequence: CDR1 KGHSH, CDR2 LQKENI. CDR3 length: 15 amino acids. In DNA form, the CDR3 reads TGTGCCAGCTCACCACCGGGGAGGACATGGTATGGCTACACCTTC. Translated, it gives CASSPPGRTWYGYTF.

This clonotype qualifies as medium-sized. The J gene is TRBJ2-1, the V gene TRBV5-1; no definite D call. From germline, CDR1 is SGHRS and CDR2 YFSETQ. The V gene lost 0 bases and the J gene lost 14 bases, with 15 bases spanning the gap. The CDR3 has 13 amino acids. The CDR3 spells CASSLGLYGREFF. Written as DNA, the CDR3 is TGCGCCAGCAGCTTGGGACTTTACGGGCGCGAGTTCTTC.

Ten or more counts support this clonotype. The chain carries TRBV4-1 and TRBJ1-1; D is possibly TRBD1 (5 bases). The ends were cut back, 3 bases at V and 1 base at J, with 9 bases in the middle. The CDR3 is made up of 14 amino acids. Germline values: CDR1 MGHRA, CDR2 YSYEKL. CDR3 region: CASSQVGGNTEAFF. CDR3 coding DNA: TGCGCCAGCAGCCAGGTGGGGGGGAACACTGAAGCTTTCTTT.